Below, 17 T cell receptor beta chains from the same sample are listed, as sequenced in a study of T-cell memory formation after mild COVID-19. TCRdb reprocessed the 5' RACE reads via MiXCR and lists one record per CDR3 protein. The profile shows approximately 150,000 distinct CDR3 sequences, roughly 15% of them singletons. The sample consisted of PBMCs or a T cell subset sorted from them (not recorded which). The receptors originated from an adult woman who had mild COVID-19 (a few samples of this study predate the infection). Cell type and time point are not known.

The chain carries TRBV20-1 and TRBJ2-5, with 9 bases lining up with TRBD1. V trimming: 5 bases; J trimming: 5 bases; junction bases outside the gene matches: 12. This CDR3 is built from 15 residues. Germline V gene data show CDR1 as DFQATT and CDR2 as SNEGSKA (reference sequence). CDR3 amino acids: CSAYPRTGVGETQYF. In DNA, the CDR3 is TGCAGTGCTTACCCGCGGACAGGGGTTGGGGAGACCCAGTACTTC.

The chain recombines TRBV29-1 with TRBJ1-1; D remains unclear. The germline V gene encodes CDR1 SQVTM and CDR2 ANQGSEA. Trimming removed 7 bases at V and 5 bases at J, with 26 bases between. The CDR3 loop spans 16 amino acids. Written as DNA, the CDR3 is TGCAGCGCTACCCTAGCTGGGTTGAGGTTGGGGACTGAAGCTTTCTTT. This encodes CSATLAGLRLGTEAFF.

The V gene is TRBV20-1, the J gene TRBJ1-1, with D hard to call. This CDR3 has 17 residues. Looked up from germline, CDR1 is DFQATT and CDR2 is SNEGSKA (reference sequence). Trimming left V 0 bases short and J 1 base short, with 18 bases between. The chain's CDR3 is CSARDWPVAGKNTEAFF. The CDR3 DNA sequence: TGCAGTGCTAGAGATTGGCCCGTTGCGGGAAAGAACACTGAAGCTTTCTTT.

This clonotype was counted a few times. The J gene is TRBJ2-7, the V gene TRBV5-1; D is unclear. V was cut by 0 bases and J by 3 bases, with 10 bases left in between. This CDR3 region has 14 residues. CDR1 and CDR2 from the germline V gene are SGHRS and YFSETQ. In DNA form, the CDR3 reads TGCGCCAGCAGCTTGGAAAGTAGGAACTACGAGCAGTACTTC. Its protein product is CASSLESRNYEQYF.

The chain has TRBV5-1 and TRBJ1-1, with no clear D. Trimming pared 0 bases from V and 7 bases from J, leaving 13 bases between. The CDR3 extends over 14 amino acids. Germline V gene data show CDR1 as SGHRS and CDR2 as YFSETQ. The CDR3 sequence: CASSLAGVSSEAFF. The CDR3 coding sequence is TGCGCCAGCAGCTTGGCCGGGGTTTCGAGTGAAGCTTTCTTT.

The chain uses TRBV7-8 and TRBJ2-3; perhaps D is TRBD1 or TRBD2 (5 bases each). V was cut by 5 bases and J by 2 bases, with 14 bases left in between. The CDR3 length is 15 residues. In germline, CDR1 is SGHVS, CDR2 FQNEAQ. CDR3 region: CASSVRDGHTDTQYF. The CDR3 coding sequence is TGTGCCAGCAGCGTAAGGGACGGCCACACAGATACGCAGTATTTT.

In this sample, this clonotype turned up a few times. CDR3 loop: CSMGEQFF. CDR3 nucleotide sequence: TGCAGCATGGGTGAGCAGTTCTTC. The rearrangement joins TRBV29-1 to TRBJ2-1; no firm D call. The CDR3 is made up of 8 amino acids. CDR1 and CDR2 from the germline V gene are SQVTM and ANQGSEA. V was trimmed by 8 bases and J by 9 bases, leaving 5 bases between them.

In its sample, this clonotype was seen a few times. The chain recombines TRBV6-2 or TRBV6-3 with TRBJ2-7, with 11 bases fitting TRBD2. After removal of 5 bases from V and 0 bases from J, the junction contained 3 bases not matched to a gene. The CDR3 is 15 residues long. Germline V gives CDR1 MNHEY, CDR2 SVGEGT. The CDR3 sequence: CASSPLAGGSYEQYF. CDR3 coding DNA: TGTGCCAGCAGTCCTCTAGCGGGAGGCTCCTACGAGCAGTACTTC.

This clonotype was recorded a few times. Written as DNA, the CDR3 is TGTGCCAGCAGTTTAGAGATGGAAGAGACCCAGTACTTC. As protein: CASSLEMEETQYF. J is TRBJ2-5 and V is TRBV12-3 or TRBV12-4; no definite D call. Trimming took off 1 base at V and 3 bases at J, with 6 bases between the two ends. This CDR3 contains 13 residues.

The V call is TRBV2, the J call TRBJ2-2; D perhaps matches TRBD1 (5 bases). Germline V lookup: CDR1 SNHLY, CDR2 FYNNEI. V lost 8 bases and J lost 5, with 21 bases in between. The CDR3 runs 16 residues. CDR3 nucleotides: TGTGCCAGCGCCGTTTCACTCCGTAGGGGAACCGGGGAGCTGTTTTTT. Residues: CASAVSLRRGTGELFF.

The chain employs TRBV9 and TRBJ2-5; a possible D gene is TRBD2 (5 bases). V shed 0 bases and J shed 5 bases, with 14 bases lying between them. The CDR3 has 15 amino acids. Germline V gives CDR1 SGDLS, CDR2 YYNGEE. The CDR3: CASSVGESIIETQYF. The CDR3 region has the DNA TGTGCCAGCAGCGTAGGGGAGAGTATTATCGAGACCCAGTACTTC.

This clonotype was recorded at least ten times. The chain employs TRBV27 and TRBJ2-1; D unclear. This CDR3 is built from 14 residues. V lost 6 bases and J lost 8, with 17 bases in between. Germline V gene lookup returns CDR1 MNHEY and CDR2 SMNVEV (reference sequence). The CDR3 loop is CASRALLVLDEQFF. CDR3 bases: TGTGCCAGCAGGGCCCTCCTGGTACTTGATGAGCAGTTCTTC.

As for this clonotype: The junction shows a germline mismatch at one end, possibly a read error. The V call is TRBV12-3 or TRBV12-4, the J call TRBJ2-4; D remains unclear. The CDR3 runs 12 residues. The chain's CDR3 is CASSMNIVPGFF. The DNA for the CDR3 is TGTGCCAGCAGCATGAATATCGTCCCCGGTTTCTTC.

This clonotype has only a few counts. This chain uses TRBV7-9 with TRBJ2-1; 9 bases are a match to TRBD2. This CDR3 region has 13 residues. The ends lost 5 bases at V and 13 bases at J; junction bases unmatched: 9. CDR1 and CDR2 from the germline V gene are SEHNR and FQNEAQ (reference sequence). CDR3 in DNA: TGTGCCAGCAGCATCCTTAGCGGGGGCCCTCAGTTCTTC. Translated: CASSILSGGPQFF.

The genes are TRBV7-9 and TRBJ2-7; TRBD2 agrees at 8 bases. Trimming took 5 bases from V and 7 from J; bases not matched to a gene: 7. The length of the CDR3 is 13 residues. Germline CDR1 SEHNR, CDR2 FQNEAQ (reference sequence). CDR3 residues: CASSRGTSNEQYF. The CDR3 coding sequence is TGTGCCAGCAGCCGCGGGACTAGTAATGAGCAGTACTTC.

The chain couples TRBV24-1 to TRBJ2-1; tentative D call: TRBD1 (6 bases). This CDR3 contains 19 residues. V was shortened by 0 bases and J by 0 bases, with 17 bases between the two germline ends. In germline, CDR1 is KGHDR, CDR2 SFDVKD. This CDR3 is CATSDLAASGHNSYNEQFF. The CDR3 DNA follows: TGTGCCACCAGTGATTTGGCTGCCTCGGGACACAACTCCTACAATGAGCAGTTCTTC.

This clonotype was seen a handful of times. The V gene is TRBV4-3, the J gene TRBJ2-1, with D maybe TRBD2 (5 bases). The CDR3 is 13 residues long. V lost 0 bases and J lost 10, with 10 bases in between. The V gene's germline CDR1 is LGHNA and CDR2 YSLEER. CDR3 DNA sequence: TGCGCCAGCAGCCAAGATCGGGGTGGGGAGCAGTTCTTC. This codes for CASSQDRGGEQFF.